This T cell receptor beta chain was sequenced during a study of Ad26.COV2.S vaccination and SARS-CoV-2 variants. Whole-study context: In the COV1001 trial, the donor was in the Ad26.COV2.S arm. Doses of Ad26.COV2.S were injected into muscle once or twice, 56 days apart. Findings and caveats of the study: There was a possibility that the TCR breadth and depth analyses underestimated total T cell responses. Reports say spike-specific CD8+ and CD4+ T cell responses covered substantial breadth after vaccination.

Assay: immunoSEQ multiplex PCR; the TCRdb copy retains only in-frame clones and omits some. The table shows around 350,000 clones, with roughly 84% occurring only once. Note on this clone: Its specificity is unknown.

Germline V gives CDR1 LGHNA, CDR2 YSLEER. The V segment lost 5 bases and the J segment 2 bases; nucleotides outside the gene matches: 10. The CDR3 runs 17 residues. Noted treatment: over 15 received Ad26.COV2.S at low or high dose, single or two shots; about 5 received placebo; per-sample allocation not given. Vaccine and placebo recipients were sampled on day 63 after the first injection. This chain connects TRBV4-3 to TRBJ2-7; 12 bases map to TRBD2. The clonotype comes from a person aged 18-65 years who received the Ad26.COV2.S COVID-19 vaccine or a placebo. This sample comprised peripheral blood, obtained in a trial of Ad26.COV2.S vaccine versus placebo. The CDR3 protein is CASSYSGLAGEAYEQYF. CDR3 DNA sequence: TGCGCCAGCAGCTATTCGGGACTAGCGGGTGAGGCCTACGAGCAGTACTTC.